These 19 T cell receptor beta chains were all obtained from the same sample, sequenced in a study of blood T cell repertoires in COVID-19. The protocol was immunoSEQ multiplex PCR, while the TCRdb copy is restricted to in-frame clones and leaves out a portion. The sample includes 280,000 or so clones, approximately 88% of them seen just once. Sample: peripheral blood. The receptors come from a woman in her thirties who had recovered from COVID-19.

The chain carries TRBV7-9 and TRBJ2-5; 7 bases are shared with TRBD2. Germline V gene sequence: CDR1 SEHNR, CDR2 FQNEAQ (reference sequence). Trimming cost V 5 bases and J 0 bases; bases outside gene matches: 9. CDR3 length: 16 amino acids. The CDR3 region is CASSLGDYMYQETQYF. For the CDR3, the DNA is TGTGCCAGCAGCCTAGGGGACTATATGTACCAAGAGACCCAGTACTTC.

The chain links TRBV19 to TRBJ2-7, with TRBD2 as a possible D gene (5 bases). The germline gives CDR1 LNHDA, CDR2 SQIVND (reference sequence). The CDR3 runs to 16 residues. V lost 6 bases, J lost 3 bases, and 21 bases lay in between. Written as DNA, the CDR3 is TGTGCCAGTAGCCCGGGTTTACGAGGGAACAGCTACGAGCAGTACTTC. Protein product: CASSPGLRGNSYEQYF.

This sequence joins TRBV5-4 and TRBJ2-4; 9 bases are shared with TRBD1. With 2 bases clipped from V and 4 bases from J, the junction kept 4 bases outside the gene matches. The CDR3 is 15 residues long. The germline V gene encodes CDR1 SGHNT and CDR2 YYREEE (reference sequence). The CDR3 region has the DNA TGTGCCAGCAGCTTACCGGGACAGGGAAAAAACATTCAGTACTTC. This encodes CASSLPGQGKNIQYF.

This chain connects TRBV28 to TRBJ1-5; D ambiguous. Deletions cut 2 bases from V and 0 bases from J, with 8 bases between. The CDR3 runs 15 residues. The germline gives CDR1 MDHEN, CDR2 SYDVKM. In DNA, the CDR3 is TGTGCCAGCAGTTTAAGAGGTAATAGCAATCAGCCCCAGCATTTT. Its protein product is CASSLRGNSNQPQHF.

This chain uses TRBV10-3 with TRBJ2-5, with TRBD2 matching over 8 bases. The J segment lost 5 bases and the V segment lost 0 bases, leaving 8 bases of the junction unmatched. The germline CDR1 and CDR2 sequences are ENHRY and SYGVKD. This CDR3 has 16 residues. The CDR3 sequence is CAISESGSGDRETQYF. The CDR3 DNA follows: TGTGCCATCAGTGAGTCGGGTAGCGGGGACCGGGAGACCCAGTACTTC.

V is TRBV27 and J is TRBJ1-1, with D maybe TRBD1 (6 bases). Germline lookup yields CDR1 MNHEY and CDR2 SMNVEV (reference sequence). The germline V and J ends were trimmed by 4 bases and 5 bases, with 11 bases remaining between them. There are 13 residues in the CDR3. The CDR3 DNA sequence: TGTGCCAGCAGTTCCGGGACACAAACTGAAGCTTTCTTT. Translated: CASSSGTQTEAFF.

The V gene is TRBV2, the J gene TRBJ2-2, with 8 nucleotides matching TRBD1. In germline, CDR1 is SNHLY, CDR2 FYNNEI. The V gene end was trimmed by 2 bases and the J gene end by 7 bases; junction bases not matched to a gene: 6. This CDR3 is 15 amino acids long. DNA for the CDR3: TGTGCCAGCAGTGAACGCCGGACAGGGATCGGGGAGCTGTTTTTT. Protein product: CASSERRTGIGELFF.

The rearrangement links TRBV28 to TRBJ1-2, with 11 bases aligning to TRBD1. With V trimmed by 1 base and J by 4 bases, 8 bases remained unmatched. This CDR3 is 17 amino acids long. Germline V gives CDR1 MDHEN, CDR2 SYDVKM. The CDR3 sequence is CASSLSGGTGGVYGYTF. The CDR3 region has the DNA TGTGCCAGCAGTTTATCAGGAGGGACAGGGGGAGTCTATGGCTACACCTTC.

The gene calls are TRBV7-8 and TRBJ2-3; 10 positions match TRBD2. CDR1 SGHVS and CDR2 FQNEAQ come from the germline V gene. Trimming took 3 bases from V and 2 from J; bases not matched to a gene: 8. CDR3 length: 17 amino acids. In DNA, the CDR3 is TGTGCCAGCAGCTTTGGGCTAGCGGGAGAATCCACAGATACGCAGTATTTT. As protein: CASSFGLAGESTDTQYF. The variable domain in full, completed from reference TRBV7-8 and TRBJ2-3, reads GAGVSQSPRYKVAKRGQDVALRCDPISGHVSLFWYQQALGQGPEFLTYFQNEAQLDKSGLPSDRFFAERPEGSVSTLKIQRTQQEDSAVYLCASSFGLAGESTDTQYFGPGTRLTVL.

J is TRBJ2-7 and V is TRBV5-1; 7 bases are a match to TRBD1. The germline V gene encodes CDR1 SGHRS and CDR2 YFSETQ. This CDR3 region has 14 residues. V trimming: 4 bases; J trimming: 7 bases; junction bases outside the gene matches: 11. CDR3 nucleotide sequence: TGCGCCAGCAGCACCGGGACAGCCGGGATAGAGCAGTACTTC. Amino acids: CASSTGTAGIEQYF.

CDR3: CASSQDMRGLGETQYF. The CDR3 DNA sequence: TGCGCCAGCAGCCAAGACATGAGGGGGCTCGGAGAGACCCAGTACTTC. This chain connects TRBV4-1 to TRBJ2-5, with 7 bases fitting TRBD1. Losses at the gene ends were 0 bases for V and 4 bases for J; bases not matched to a gene: 8. Germline V lookup: CDR1 MGHRA, CDR2 YSYEKL. CDR3 length equals 16 residues.

A single count supports this clone. The chain is built from TRBV2 and TRBJ1-2; D not resolved. Germline CDR1 is SNHLY and CDR2 is FYNNEI. CDR3 length equals 13 residues. Trimming took off 1 base at V and 9 bases at J, with 12 bases between the two ends. The CDR3 coding sequence is TGTGCCAGCAGTGAAGGGGTCGGGGAGAGCTACACCTTC. Its protein product is CASSEGVGESYTF.

The J gene is TRBJ2-7, the V gene TRBV11-2; D call uncertain. Trimming stripped 3 bases from V and 0 bases from J, with 12 bases between. The CDR3 has 15 amino acids. Per the germline V gene, CDR1 is SGHAT and CDR2 is FQNNGV. The CDR3 DNA is TGTGCCAGCAGCTTTATGGCAGTAAGCTCCTACGAGCAGTACTTC. Translation: CASSFMAVSSYEQYF.

The chain uses TRBV27 and TRBJ2-7; 9 bases fit TRBD1. Germline V gene sequence: CDR1 MNHEY, CDR2 SMNVEV (reference sequence). The CDR3 has 14 residues. V shed 4 bases and J 5 bases; nucleotides not matched to a gene: 6. CDR3 sequence: CASSSGQGWNEQYF. Here the CDR3 DNA reads TGTGCCAGCAGTTCCGGACAGGGGTGGAACGAGCAGTACTTC.

This clone has more than one count but fewer than ten. This chain connects TRBV7-3 to TRBJ1-1, with D maybe TRBD1 (5 bases). The germline CDR1 and CDR2 sequences are SGHTA and FQGTGA. The length of the CDR3 is 13 residues. Trimming removed 5 bases at V and 7 bases at J, with 14 bases between. The CDR3 DNA follows: TGTGCCAGCAGCACAAAAACCGGGGGTGAAGCTTTCTTT. This translates into CASSTKTGGEAFF.

This rearrangement joins TRBV6-7 to TRBJ2-5; TRBD1 aligns across 7 bases. TRBV6-7 has ORF status, its function being uncertain. V shed 8 bases, J shed 3 bases, and the junction held 9 bases outside the gene matches. There are 14 residues in the CDR3. The chain's CDR3 is CASSNRGLEETQYF. The CDR3 coding sequence is TGTGCCAGCTCTAACAGGGGCTTAGAAGAGACCCAGTACTTC.

This clone was found many times. This chain connects TRBV28 to TRBJ1-6; possible D gene TRBD1, 6 bases. The CDR3 has 17 residues. Germline V CDR1 and CDR2: MDHEN, SYDVKM. The ends were cut back, 3 bases at V and 5 bases at J, with 17 bases in the middle. The CDR3 nucleotides are TGTGCCAGCAGTTTTAGGGGATACAGGGACCATAATTCACCCCTCCACTTT. Its translation: CASSFRGYRDHNSPLHF.

The chain joins TRBV7-8 to TRBJ2-2; TRBD2 might be the D (7 bases). V was cut by 5 bases and J by 3 bases, with 16 bases left in between. The CDR3 has 16 residues. Per germline, CDR1 SGHVS and CDR2 FQNEAQ. As DNA, the CDR3 is TGTGCCAGCAGCGCGATCGCGGGGGCCTACACCGGGGAGCTGTTTTTT. Its protein is CASSAIAGAYTGELFF. Full variable domain (outside the CDR3, taken from reference TRBV7-8 and TRBJ2-2): GAGVSQSPRYKVAKRGQDVALRCDPISGHVSLFWYQQALGQGPEFLTYFQNEAQLDKSGLPSDRFFAERPEGSVSTLKIQRTQQEDSAVYLCASSAIAGAYTGELFFGEGSRLTVL.

The V and J genes are TRBV2 and TRBJ1-3; D might be TRBD1 (5 bases). The CDR3 contains 14 residues. Germline V gene lookup returns CDR1 SNHLY and CDR2 FYNNEI. Trimming stripped 8 bases from V and 0 bases from J, with 11 bases between. CDR3 bases: TGTGCCAGCCACGCAGGGCACTCTGGAAACACCATATATTTT. This codes for CASHAGHSGNTIYF.